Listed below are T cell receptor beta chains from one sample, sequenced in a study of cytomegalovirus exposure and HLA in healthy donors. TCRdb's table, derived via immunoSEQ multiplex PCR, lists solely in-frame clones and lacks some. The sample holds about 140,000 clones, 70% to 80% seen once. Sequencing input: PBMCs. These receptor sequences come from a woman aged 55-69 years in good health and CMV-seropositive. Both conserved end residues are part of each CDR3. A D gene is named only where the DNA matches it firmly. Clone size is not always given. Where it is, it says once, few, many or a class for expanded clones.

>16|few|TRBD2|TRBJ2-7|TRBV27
CASSLSGLLAAYEQYF
TGTGCCAGCAGTTTATCGGGGTTGCTAGCGGCCTACGAGCAGTACTTC
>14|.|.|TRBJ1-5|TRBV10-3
CAISPTGSNQPQHF
TGTGCCATCAGCCCTACAGGGAGTAATCAGCCCCAGCATTTT
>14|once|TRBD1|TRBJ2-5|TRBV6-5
CASSYGTAQRRQYF
TGTGCCAGCAGTTACGGGACAGCCCAAAGACGCCAGTACTTC
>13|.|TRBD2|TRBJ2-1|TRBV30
CAWTSGRLYEQFF
TGTGCCTGGACAAGCGGGAGACTTTATGAGCAGTTCTTC
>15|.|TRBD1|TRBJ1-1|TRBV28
CASRRLGQGGTEAFF
TGTGCCAGCAGACGTCTGGGACAGGGGGGAACTGAAGCTTTCTTT
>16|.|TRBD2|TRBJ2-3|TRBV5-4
CASSSHGTTFTDTQYF
TGTGCCAGCAGCTCACACGGGACTACCTTCACAGATACGCAGTATTTT
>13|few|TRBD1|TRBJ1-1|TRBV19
CASNTGGRTEAFF
TGTGCCAGTAATACAGGGGGCAGGACTGAAGCTTTCTTT
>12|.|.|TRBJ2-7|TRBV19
CASSRHPYEQYF
TGTGCCAGTAGTAGACACCCCTACGAGCAGTACTTC
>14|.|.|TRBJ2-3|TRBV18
CASSDGSSTDTQYF
TGTGCCAGCTCAGACGGGAGTTCCACAGATACGCAGTATTTT
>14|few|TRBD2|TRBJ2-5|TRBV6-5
CASSPLAGEETQYF
TGTGCCAGCAGTCCACTAGCGGGAGAAGAGACCCAGTACTTC
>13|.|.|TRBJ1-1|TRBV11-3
CASSSRGGTEAFF
TGTGCCAGCAGCAGCCGAGGGGGAACTGAAGCTTTCTTT
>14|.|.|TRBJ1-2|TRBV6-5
CASSYSTGGRGYTF
TGTGCCAGCAGTTACTCGACTGGGGGCCGTGGCTACACCTTC
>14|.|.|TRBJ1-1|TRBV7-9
CASSLAGGNTEAFF
TGTGCCAGCAGCTTAGCGGGGGGGAACACTGAAGCTTTCTTT
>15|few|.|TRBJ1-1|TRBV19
CASNKGTGYGTEAFF
TGTGCCAGTAACAAGGGAACAGGGTACGGCACTGAAGCTTTCTTT
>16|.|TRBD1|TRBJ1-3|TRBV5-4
CASSFTGTGAGNTIYF
TGTGCCAGCAGCTTTACCGGGACAGGGGCTGGAAACACCATATATTTT
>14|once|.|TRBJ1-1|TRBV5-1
CASSLALGGTEAFF
TGCGCCAGCAGCTTGGCATTGGGGGGCACTGAAGCTTTCTTT
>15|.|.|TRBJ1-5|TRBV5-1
CASSPGGSSNQPQHF
TGCGCCAGCAGCCCCGGGGGTTCTAGCAATCAGCCCCAGCATTTT
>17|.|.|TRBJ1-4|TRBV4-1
CASSQDSEARRWEKLFF
TGCGCCAGCAGCCAAGATTCCGAGGCGCGGAGATGGGAAAAACTGTTTTTT
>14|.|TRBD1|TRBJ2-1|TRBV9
CASSVGTGHNEQFF
TGTGCCAGCAGCGTTGGGACAGGACACAATGAGCAGTTCTTC
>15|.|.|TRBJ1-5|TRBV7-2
CASSPFTGYNQPQHF
TGTGCCAGCAGCCCTTTTACAGGGTACAATCAGCCCCAGCATTTT
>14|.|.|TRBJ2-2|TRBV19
CASKGVGRTGELFF
TGTGCCAGTAAAGGTGTGGGGAGAACCGGGGAGCTGTTTTTT
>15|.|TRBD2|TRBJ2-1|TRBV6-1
CASSASGLEHNEQFF
TGTGCCAGCAGTGCATCGGGACTAGAACACAATGAGCAGTTCTTC